Listed here are 27 T cell receptor beta chains from one sample, sequenced in a study of cytomegalovirus exposure and HLA in healthy donors. Generated by immunoSEQ multiplex PCR, the TCRdb table keeps only in-frame clones and is missing some. The sample lists more than 80,000 clones, 96% seen once, with 1.3% in the top ten. The specimen was PBMCs. The receptors originated from a woman aged 18 to 35 in good health and CMV-seronegative.

This clone has more than one count but fewer than ten. The V gene is TRBV7-6, the J gene TRBJ2-2, with D possibly TRBD2 on 5 matching bases. V lost 1 base and J lost 4, with 13 bases in between. Germline V gene sequence: CDR1 SGHVS, CDR2 FNYEAQ. The length of the CDR3 is 16 residues. Here the CDR3 reads CASSLEPGMGTGELFF. The DNA for the CDR3 is TGTGCCAGCAGCTTAGAACCGGGGATGGGCACCGGGGAGCTGTTTTTT.

The chain joins TRBV19 to TRBJ2-7, with 7 nucleotides matching TRBD2. V shed 5 bases and J 3 bases; nucleotides not matched to a gene: 4. The CDR3 contains 13 residues. Germline loops: CDR1 LNHDA, CDR2 SQIVND (reference sequence). The CDR3 loop is CASSFASGYEQYF. CDR3 nucleotide sequence: TGTGCCAGTAGTTTTGCTAGCGGCTACGAGCAGTACTTC.

The chain uses TRBV11-2 and TRBJ2-7; 7 bases fit TRBD2. The ends lost 3 bases at V and 7 bases at J; junction bases unmatched: 15. The CDR3 length is 16 residues. Germline V gives CDR1 SGHAT, CDR2 FQNNGV. CDR3 amino acids: CASSFLPSGPTGEQYF. CDR3 in DNA: TGTGCCAGCAGCTTCTTACCTAGCGGTCCGACGGGAGAGCAGTACTTC.

The chain has TRBV19 and TRBJ2-3; TRBD2 is a possible D gene (6 bases). The length of the CDR3 is 20 residues. Germline CDR1 is LNHDA and CDR2 is SQIVND (reference sequence). V shed 3 bases and J shed 2 bases, with 27 bases lying between them. The CDR3 is CASSMTRGLTTPFNTDTQYF. The CDR3 coding sequence is TGTGCCAGTAGTATGACTCGGGGACTGACGACCCCCTTCAACACAGATACGCAGTATTTT.

V usage is TRBV5-6 and J usage is TRBJ1-1, with D uncertain. Germline values: CDR1 SGHDT, CDR2 YYEEEE. The V gene lost 4 bases and the J gene lost 8 bases, with 9 bases spanning the gap. The CDR3 loop spans 11 amino acids. CDR3 nucleotide sequence: TGTGCCAGCAGCCTATCAGGAGAAGCTTTCTTT. Translating gives CASSLSGEAFF.

The chain combines TRBV2 with TRBJ1-5; 9 positions agree with TRBD1. After removal of 6 bases from V and 5 bases from J, the junction contained 5 bases not matched to a gene. The CDR3 is 14 amino acids. Germline assignment: CDR1 SNHLY and CDR2 FYNNEI. The CDR3 nucleotides are TGTGCCAGCAGAGACAGGGGGTTTTATCAGCCCCAGCATTTT. Amino acids: CASRDRGFYQPQHF.

This chain uses TRBV7-8 with TRBJ2-7; 7 bases line up with TRBD2. This CDR3 has 16 amino acids. Germline V gene lookup returns CDR1 SGHVS and CDR2 FQNEAQ. V shed 0 bases, J shed 6 bases, and the junction held 11 bases outside the gene matches. Here the CDR3 reads CASSLALRGLVGEQYF. In DNA, the CDR3 is TGTGCCAGCAGCTTAGCACTAAGAGGACTAGTCGGCGAGCAGTACTTC.

This chain connects TRBV19 to TRBJ2-1; D uncertain. Trimming removed 9 bases from V and 0 bases from J, with 15 bases in between. Germline CDR1 and CDR2: LNHDA and SQIVND (reference sequence). This CDR3 comprises 15 residues. CDR3 in amino acids: CASIRPRSSYNEQFF. For the CDR3, the DNA is TGTGCCAGCATTCGCCCTAGAAGCTCCTACAATGAGCAGTTCTTC.

This sequence joins TRBV1 and TRBJ2-7; the table's D gene call, TRBD2, was not cross checked with the DNA. TRBV1 is listed as a pseudogene. This CDR3 has 16 amino acids. CDR3 DNA: TGCACCAGCAGCCAAGTTAGGTGCCTAGCGATAGCCGAGCAGTACTTC. Amino acids: CTSSQVRCLAIAEQYF.

The chain joins TRBV9 to TRBJ2-7; D is possibly TRBD2 (6 bases). The CDR3 has 14 amino acids. V was clipped by 4 bases and J by 1 base, with 12 bases between them. Germline V gene data show CDR1 as SGDLS and CDR2 as YYNGEE. CDR3 in DNA: TGTGCCAGCAGCCCCAGGGACTGGTCCTACGAGCAGTACTTC. It codes for CASSPRDWSYEQYF.

This chain joins TRBV7-9 and TRBJ2-1; possible D gene TRBD2, 5 bases. Trimming removed 7 bases from V and 8 bases from J, with 18 bases in between. Germline CDR1 and CDR2: SEHNR and FQNEAQ (reference sequence). The CDR3 runs to 14 residues. CDR3 bases: TGTGCCAGCACCGAAAGCGCAACCGGGGATGAGCAGTTCTTC. Protein: CASTESATGDEQFF.

The gene calls are TRBV6-5 and TRBJ1-2, with D uncertain. The CDR3 consists of 14 residues. Trimming removed 0 bases from V and 4 bases from J, with 9 bases in between. In germline, CDR1 is MNHEY, CDR2 SVGAGI. The CDR3 nucleotides read TGTGCCAGCAGTTACTCGACAAGAAGCTATGGCTACACCTTC. It codes for CASSYSTRSYGYTF.

J is TRBJ2-7 and V is TRBV23-1, with TRBD1 matching 7 bases. TRBV23-1 is sorted into the ORF group, with uncertain function. The trim removed 1 base at V and 3 bases at J, leaving 12 bases unmatched. The CDR3 has 17 residues. In DNA, the CDR3 is TGCGCCAGCAGTCAATGGGAGCTTCGACAGGGTTACTACGAGCAGTACTTC. Translating gives CASSQWELRQGYYEQYF.

This clone occurred once. This chain joins TRBV10-3 and TRBJ2-1; 9 nucleotides line up with TRBD2. Germline V gene lookup returns CDR1 ENHRY and CDR2 SYGVKD. J gave up 7 bases and V 0 bases, and 7 bases lay outside the gene matches. CDR3 size: 16 residues. The CDR3 loop reads CAISESVAGVRNEQFF. The CDR3 DNA is TGTGCCATCAGTGAGTCTGTAGCGGGAGTTCGAAATGAGCAGTTCTTC.

The chain carries TRBV11-2 and TRBJ2-7, with 11 bases fitting TRBD2. Germline V gene data show CDR1 as SGHAT and CDR2 as FQNNGV. This CDR3 spans 16 amino acids. V lost 0 bases, J lost 0 bases, and 1 base stayed unmatched. The CDR3 sequence: CASSLELAGASYEQYF. DNA of the CDR3: TGTGCCAGCAGCTTAGAACTAGCGGGAGCCTCCTACGAGCAGTACTTC.

This chain links TRBV5-1 with TRBJ2-7; no clear D gene. V lost 4 bases, J lost 4 bases, and 18 bases lay in between. The CDR3 has 15 residues. From germline, CDR1 is SGHRS and CDR2 YFSETQ. CDR3 loop: CASSPAAEYQYEQYF. Written as DNA, the CDR3 is TGCGCCAGCAGCCCGGCGGCAGAATACCAATACGAGCAGTACTTC.

DNA for the CDR3: TGTGCCAGCAGCGGAGAGAGTAGCGGACTGTACTTTTCCCTGGGGCAGTACTTC. Translated, it gives CASSGESSGLYFSLGQYF. The J gene is TRBJ2-7, the V gene TRBV5-6, with D tentatively TRBD2 (6 bases). The V end was cut by 4 bases, the J end by 9 bases, with 32 bases between. The CDR3 length is 18 residues. The germline CDR1 and CDR2 sequences are SGHDT and YYEEEE. The whole variable domain, filled in from reference TRBV5-6 and TRBJ2-7, reads DAGVTQSPTHLIKTRGQQVTLRCSPKSGHDTVSWYQQALGQGPQFIFQYYEEEERQRGNFPDRFSGHQFPNYSSELNVNALLLGDSALYLCASSGESSGLYFSLGQYFGPGTRLTVT.

This chain connects TRBV2 to TRBJ1-1; D unclear. This CDR3 spans 13 amino acids. CDR1 SNHLY and CDR2 FYNNEI come from the germline V gene. Deletions cut 7 bases from V and 4 bases from J, with 13 bases between. The CDR3 bases are TGTGCCAGCACCCACAGCAGCGGCACTGAAGCTTTCTTT. Protein: CASTHSSGTEAFF.

The rearrangement links TRBV30 to TRBJ1-4, with 10 nucleotides matching TRBD1. Germline V gene data show CDR1 as GTSNPN and CDR2 as SVGIG (reference sequence). This CDR3 region has 13 residues. The junction had 5 bases not matched to a gene; V was cut back by 8 bases and J by 5 bases. CDR3 residues: CAGPGQGNEKLFF. The CDR3 bases are TGTGCCGGACCGGGACAGGGGAATGAAAAACTGTTTTTT.

This chain links TRBV28 with TRBJ2-7; TRBD1 is a possible D gene (6 bases). The V end was cut by 4 bases, the J end by 3 bases, with 7 bases between. CDR3 size: 12 residues. CDR1 MDHEN and CDR2 SYDVKM come from the germline V gene. Here the CDR3 DNA reads TGTGCCAGCAGTTCAGGGGTCTACGAGCAGTACTTC. Protein sequence: CASSSGVYEQYF.

The chain employs TRBV5-6 and TRBJ1-3, with 8 bases aligning to TRBD1. The germline gives CDR1 SGHDT, CDR2 YYEEEE. J was trimmed by 4 bases and V by 3 bases; bases with no gene match: 6. The CDR3 is 15 amino acids. The CDR3 region is CASSSRGRVGNTIYF. DNA of the CDR3: TGTGCCAGCAGCTCCAGGGGGCGCGTCGGAAACACCATATATTTT.

The gene calls are TRBV6-5 and TRBJ2-1, with a weak D call TRBD2 (6 bases). With 4 bases removed from V and 10 bases from J, the gap between germline ends came to 17 bases. The CDR3 is 14 residues long. Germline CDR1 reads MNHEY; CDR2 reads SVGAGI. Here the CDR3 reads CASSSHSGAGEQFF. The CDR3 nucleotides are TGTGCCAGCAGTTCGCACTCGGGAGCCGGAGAGCAGTTCTTC.

This chain joins TRBV6-5 and TRBJ2-5; 8 bases line up with TRBD1. Trimming cost V 5 bases and J 3 bases; bases outside gene matches: 8. There are 15 residues in the CDR3. CDR1 is MNHEY and CDR2 is SVGAGI in the germline V gene. CDR3 DNA sequence: TGTGCCAGCAGTGGCCAAGGGACAGGAGAAGAGACCCAGTACTTC. Residues: CASSGQGTGEETQYF.

The chain recombines TRBV5-6 with TRBJ2-7; 10 bases map to TRBD1. Germline trimming cut 2 bases from V and 3 bases from J; bases unmatched to any gene: 5. Germline V CDR1 and CDR2: SGHDT, YYEEEE. The CDR3 runs 15 residues. CDR3 region: CASSFSGTGDYEQYF. The CDR3 nucleotides read TGTGCCAGCAGCTTCTCCGGGACAGGGGACTACGAGCAGTACTTC.

The V and J genes are TRBV4-1 and TRBJ1-6; 7 nucleotides agree with TRBD1. The V gene's germline CDR1 is MGHRA and CDR2 YSYEKL. There are 15 residues in the CDR3. The V and J ends lost 4 bases and 5 bases, in that order; junction bases with no gene match: 5. The CDR3 loop reads CASSLLDRDNSPLHF. For the CDR3, the DNA is TGCGCCAGCAGCCTATTAGACAGGGATAATTCACCCCTCCACTTT.

The chain is built from TRBV15 and TRBJ2-7; 7 nucleotides agree with TRBD1. J lost 0 bases, V lost 3 bases, and 5 bases had no gene match. Germline lookup yields CDR1 LNHNV and CDR2 YYDKDF (reference sequence). The CDR3 is made up of 15 amino acids. The CDR3 spells CATSRGQLLSYEQYF. CDR3 DNA sequence: TGTGCCACCAGCAGGGGACAGTTACTCTCCTACGAGCAGTACTTC.

The rearrangement links TRBV18 to TRBJ2-3; a possible D gene is TRBD2 (6 bases). Per the germline V gene, CDR1 is KGHSH and CDR2 is LQKENI. The CDR3 is 14 residues long. Trimming took off 10 bases at V and 2 bases at J, with 16 bases between the two ends. CDR3 nucleotides: TGTGCCACCGCCGGGACTTCGTTCACAGATACGCAGTATTTT. Translating gives CATAGTSFTDTQYF.